One and the same sample provided the 4 T cell receptor beta chains below, sequenced in a study of early T cells in non-severe SARS-CoV-2 infection. MiXCR, run by TCRdb on the 5' RACE reads, gives a single entry per CDR3 protein. The sample contains 32,000 or so distinct CDR3 sequences, less than 5.5% of which appear only once. The specimen was whole blood. These receptors all stem from an adult who was a healthcare worker with PCR-confirmed SARS-CoV-2 infection or an uninfected control (not recorded which).

The chain is built from TRBV28 and TRBJ1-3; tentatively, D is TRBD1 (5 bases). Germline V lookup: CDR1 MDHEN, CDR2 SYDVKM. V was shortened by 7 bases and J by 2 bases, with 18 bases between the two germline ends. CDR3 size: 16 residues. CDR3 in amino acids: CASNSHLGGTGNTIYF. CDR3 sequence (DNA): TGTGCCAGCAACAGTCATTTGGGGGGAACTGGAAACACCATATATTTT.

This clonotype was counted at least ten times. CDR3 residues: CASSNGLNQPQHF. The CDR3 nucleotides read TGTGCCAGCAGCAACGGACTCAATCAGCCCCAGCATTTT. The V call is TRBV14, the J call TRBJ1-5; no definite D call. Deletions cut 5 bases from V and 3 bases from J, with 8 bases between. This CDR3 has 13 amino acids. The V gene's germline CDR1 is SGHDN and CDR2 FVKESK.

This clonotype was detected many times. The chain employs TRBV27 and TRBJ2-2; D unclear. V was trimmed by 5 bases and J by 0 bases, leaving 1 base between them. The CDR3 totals 12 residues. CDR1 MNHEY and CDR2 SMNVEV come from the germline V gene (reference sequence). CDR3 nucleotide sequence: TGTGCCAGCAGTCCGAACACCGGGGAGCTGTTTTTT. The encoded protein is CASSPNTGELFF.

This clonotype was counted ten times or more. The J gene is TRBJ1-2, the V gene TRBV6-5; tentatively, D is TRBD1 (5 bases). The CDR3 spans 14 residues. The ends were cut back, 0 bases at V and 4 bases at J, with 9 bases in the middle. Germline V gene sequence: CDR1 MNHEY, CDR2 SVGAGI. The CDR3 nucleotides read TGTGCCAGCAGTTACTCTAGACAGTCCTATGGCTACACCTTC. Amino acids: CASSYSRQSYGYTF.